These 21 T cell receptor beta chains share one sample of origin, sequenced in a study of metastatic and nonmetastatic thyroid tumors. TCRdb re-called the PCR reads with MiXCR. The data contain over 30,000 clones, 15% of them singletons. All patients reached thyroid surgery having received no treatment beforehand. Sequenced material: blood. These receptors originate from a male donor with papillary thyroid cancer or a benign thyroid nodule (not recorded which). Some clones in this sample may be carry-over from other donors' samples.

This clone was detected ten times or more. Other DNA sequences in this sample translate to the same CDR3. This chain connects TRBV7-9 to TRBJ2-7; D call uncertain. From germline, CDR1 is SEHNR and CDR2 FQNEAQ (reference sequence). The CDR3 contains 12 residues. V gave up 4 bases and J gave up 7 bases, with 11 bases separating them. The CDR3 sequence is CASSSSFYEQYF. CDR3 bases: TGTGCCAGCAGCTCCTCCTTCTATGAGCAGTACTTC. Using reference TRBV7-9 and TRBJ2-7 for the parts outside the CDR3, the full variable domain is DTGVSQNPRHKITKRGQNVTFRCDPISEHNRLYWYRQTLGQGPEFLTYFQNEAQLEKSRLLSDRFSAERPKGSFSTLEIQRTEQGDSAMYLCASSSSFYEQYFGPGTRLTVT.

At least ten counts were recorded for this clone. V gene TRBV25-1 combines with J gene TRBJ2-5, with D unresolved. The CDR3 is made up of 11 amino acids. Germline V lookup: CDR1 MGHDK, CDR2 SYGVNS. Trimming removed 6 bases at V and 6 bases at J, with 8 bases between. The CDR3 nucleotides are TGTGCCAGCAGATTAAGTAAGACCCAGTACTTC. Amino acids: CASRLSKTQYF.

In the case of this clone: At one end the junction does not follow the germline gene, possibly because of a read error. V is TRBV5-1 and J is TRBJ2-7; the D is unclear. Looked up from germline, CDR1 is SGHRS and CDR2 is YFSETQ. CDR3 length equals 13 residues. CDR3: CASNLAQSYEQYF. DNA for the CDR3: TGCGCCAGCAACTTGGCCCAGTCCTACGAGCAGTACTTC.

This clone was found many times. V is TRBV9 and J is TRBJ2-1; tentatively, D is TRBD2 (5 bases). V was cut by 6 bases and J by 8 bases, with 24 bases left in between. This CDR3 has 16 amino acids. Looked up from germline, CDR1 is SGDLS and CDR2 is YYNGEE. CDR3 sequence: CASNRGLGPGVDEQFF. In nucleotides, the CDR3 is TGTGCCAGCAACCGGGGTCTAGGCCCCGGCGTCGATGAGCAGTTCTTC.

On this clone: A read error may be the cause here, since a much bigger clone is one base away. The chain joins TRBV11-2 to TRBJ2-1, with D perhaps matching TRBD2 (6 bases). The CDR3 runs 15 residues. CDR1 is SGHAT, CDR2 FQNNGV, per germline. The DNA for the CDR3 is TGTGCCAGCAGCCCGCAGACTAGTTTGGGCGTTGAGCGGTTCTTC. Translation: CASSPQTSLGVERFF.

This clone was picked up many times. The chain couples TRBV27 to TRBJ2-7, with D possibly called TRBD1 or TRBD2 (7 bases each). This CDR3 contains 14 residues. The ends were cut back, 4 bases at V and 4 bases at J, with 14 bases in the middle. The V gene's germline CDR1 is MNHEY and CDR2 SMNVEV (reference sequence). The CDR3 here is CASSSGRGRYEQYF. CDR3 nucleotides: TGTGCCAGCAGTTCGGGGAGGGGGCGGTACGAGCAGTACTTC.

In its sample, this clone was seen many times. The chain employs TRBV30 and TRBJ1-1; 7 bases line up with TRBD1. This CDR3 has 13 amino acids. The junction had 3 bases not matched to a gene; V was cut back by 2 bases and J by 3 bases. Per germline, CDR1 GTSNPN and CDR2 SVGIG (reference sequence). The CDR3 region is CAWSRQGYTEAFF. As DNA, the CDR3 is TGTGCCTGGAGTCGACAGGGATACACTGAAGCTTTCTTT. The full variable domain, completed using reference TRBV30 and TRBJ1-1, is SQTIHQWPATLVQPVGSPLSLECTVEGTSNPNLYWYRQAAGRGLQLLFYSVGIGQISSEVPQNLSASRPQDRQFILSSKKLLLSDSGFYLCAWSRQGYTEAFFGQGTRLTVV.

This clone has a count of ten or more. V is TRBV20-1 and J is TRBJ2-7; 8 bases agree with TRBD2. This CDR3 has 12 residues. In germline, CDR1 is DFQATT, CDR2 SNEGSKA (reference sequence). The ends lost 6 bases at V and 6 bases at J; junction bases unmatched: 7. CDR3 nucleotide sequence: TGCAGTGCAACGGGACTAGGTGGCGAGCAGTACTTC. Amino acids: CSATGLGGEQYF.

Worth noting for this clone: A junction end diverges from the germline sequence, so it may reflect a read error. This chain links TRBV11-2 with TRBJ2-2; maybe TRBD2 (6 bases). The CDR3 is 14 amino acids. Looked up from germline, CDR1 is SGHAT and CDR2 is FQNNGV. The DNA of the CDR3 is TGTGCCAACAGCTTAGCCCGGGCAGCCGGGGAGGTGTTTTTT. This gives the protein CANSLARAAGEVFF.

The sample holds many counts of this clone. The chain carries TRBV7-8 and TRBJ2-1, with D possibly TRBD2 on 7 matching bases. The CDR3 runs 13 residues. Trimming took 1 base from V and 12 from J, leaving 13 bases between them. CDR1 and CDR2 from the germline V gene are SGHVS and FQNEAQ. CDR3 nucleotide sequence: TGTGCCAGCAGCTTAGAGGGGGAGCGGGGGCAGTTCTTC. It is translated as CASSLEGERGQFF.

In this sample, this clone turned up many times. The chain links TRBV18 to TRBJ2-7; 8 nucleotides agree with TRBD2. Germline V gives CDR1 KGHSH, CDR2 LQKENI. V dropped 6 bases and J dropped 4; count of bases not matched to a gene: 11. The CDR3 has 15 amino acids. CDR3: CASSTGAGEGYEQYF. The CDR3 bases are TGTGCCAGCTCTACTGGAGCGGGAGAAGGTTACGAGCAGTACTTC.

This clone was recorded at least ten times. The chain recombines TRBV20-1 with TRBJ1-2; unclear D gene. CDR3 length: 12 residues. Germline V gene lookup returns CDR1 DFQATT and CDR2 SNEGSKA (reference sequence). Trimming pared 2 bases from V and 1 base from J, leaving 5 bases between. CDR3 sequence (DNA): TGCAGTGCTAGATTGGATAACTATGGCTACACCTTC. Translating gives CSARLDNYGYTF.

This clone was counted many times. This chain connects TRBV9 to TRBJ1-6; D is ambiguous. V was cut by 0 bases and J by 3 bases, with 4 bases left in between. CDR1 is SGDLS and CDR2 is YYNGEE in the germline V gene. This CDR3 has 14 residues. The CDR3 sequence is CASSVGHYNSPLHF. DNA for the CDR3: TGTGCCAGCAGCGTAGGACACTATAATTCACCCCTCCACTTT.

This clone was found many times. Other DNA sequences in the sample encode the same CDR3. In nucleotides, the CDR3 is TGTGCCAGCTCACCAGGTTCACAGGGGGCGGATACGCAGTATTTT. The encoded protein is CASSPGSQGADTQYF. The V call is TRBV18, the J call TRBJ2-3; TRBD1 matches at 9 bases. Germline V CDR1 and CDR2: KGHSH, LQKENI. The CDR3 has 15 amino acids. V lost 2 bases to trimming and J lost 6 bases; unmatched junction nucleotides: 6.

This clone was found many times. The chain is built from TRBV20-1 and TRBJ2-7; 7 nucleotides match TRBD2. The ends lost 6 bases at V and 6 bases at J; junction bases unmatched: 11. Germline assignment: CDR1 DFQATT and CDR2 SNEGSKA (reference sequence). The CDR3 spans 13 residues. The CDR3 region is CSAGGSYDSEQYF. The CDR3 DNA follows: TGCAGTGCGGGAGGGTCATACGACAGCGAGCAGTACTTC.

This clone was recorded many times. The chain links TRBV15 to TRBJ2-7; D unresolved. This CDR3 has 14 residues. Trimming cost V 0 bases and J 3 bases, with 9 bases left between them. Germline values: CDR1 LNHNV, CDR2 YYDKDF (reference sequence). CDR3 coding DNA: TGTGCCACCAGCAGAGAGGGCTACCTCTACGAGCAGTACTTC. It specifies CATSREGYLYEQYF.

This clone was counted at least ten times. This rearrangement joins TRBV5-1 to TRBJ1-6; TRBD1 agrees at 8 bases. J was trimmed by 10 bases and V by 3 bases; bases with no gene match: 6. This CDR3 has 14 amino acids. Germline assignment: CDR1 SGHRS and CDR2 YFSETQ. This CDR3 reads CASSSDGQGSPLHF. CDR3 bases: TGCGCCAGCAGCTCCGATGGACAGGGATCACCCCTCCACTTT.

Ten or more counts support this clone. The chain uses TRBV7-9 and TRBJ1-6, with a weak D call TRBD1 (5 bases). Germline V gene lookup returns CDR1 SEHNR and CDR2 FQNEAQ (reference sequence). The CDR3 extends over 13 amino acids. V shed 10 bases and J shed 5 bases, with 12 bases lying between them. The CDR3 spells CATGADNNSPLHF. Here the CDR3 DNA reads TGTGCCACCGGGGCGGATAATAATTCACCCCTCCACTTT. Supplemented by reference TRBV7-9 and TRBJ1-6, the full variable domain reads DTGVSQNPRHKITKRGQNVTFRCDPISEHNRLYWYRQTLGQGPEFLTYFQNEAQLEKSRLLSDRFSAERPKGSFSTLEIQRTEQGDSAMYLCATGADNNSPLHFGNGTRLTVT.

The sample holds many counts of this clone. This rearrangement joins TRBV6-1 to TRBJ2-1; D gene unclear. Trimming took off 0 bases at V and 6 bases at J, with 15 bases between the two ends. This CDR3 is built from 16 residues. Germline V gene lookup returns CDR1 MNHNS and CDR2 SASEGT. CDR3 region: CASSEALASPRNEQFF. The CDR3 DNA reads as TGTGCCAGCAGTGAAGCGCTCGCTTCCCCCCGCAATGAGCAGTTCTTC.

Details on this clone: One end of the junction varies from germline; a read error may be responsible. V and J are TRBV6-5 and TRBJ2-1, with TRBD2 matching 10 bases. Germline CDR1 MNHEY, CDR2 SVGAGI. The CDR3 is 17 residues long. In DNA, the CDR3 is TGTGCCAACAGTTACCGGGTTAGCAGCGGGAGGGCTAATGAGCAGTTCTTC. Translation gives CANSYRVSSGRANEQFF.

This clone was recorded many times. V gene TRBV25-1 combines with J gene TRBJ1-2; D gene uncertain. CDR3 length: 15 amino acids. The ends were cut back, 1 base at V and 2 bases at J, with 11 bases in the middle. Germline V gives CDR1 MGHDK, CDR2 SYGVNS. The CDR3 is CASSEFEAANYGYTF. CDR3 DNA sequence: TGTGCCAGCAGTGAATTCGAGGCAGCGAACTATGGCTACACCTTC.